Following are 26 T cell receptor beta chains from one sample sequenced in a study of blood T cell repertoires in COVID-19. Data came from immunoSEQ multiplex PCR; TCRdb stores just in-frame clones and leaves some out. The sample holds more than 200,000 clones, around four fifths seen once. The sequenced sample consisted of peripheral blood. The receptors stem from a woman of 80 years or more with COVID-19, enrolled during active disease.

This chain links TRBV6-6 with TRBJ2-2, with D unclear. The V end lost 6 bases, the J end lost 4 bases, and 9 bases lay between the germline ends. The CDR3 covers 13 residues. Germline loops: CDR1 MNHNY, CDR2 SVGAGI (reference sequence). The CDR3 loop is CASRDYGTGELFF. CDR3 nucleotide sequence: TGTGCCAGCAGAGATTACGGCACCGGGGAGCTGTTTTTT.

This clone was detected once. J is TRBJ1-3 and V is TRBV7-9; the match to TRBD1 covers 9 bases. This CDR3 has 17 residues. V lost 3 bases to trimming and J lost 0 bases; unmatched junction nucleotides: 6. Germline CDR1 and CDR2: SEHNR and FQNEAQ (reference sequence). Here the CDR3 DNA reads TGTGCCAGCAGCTTTGGGGGACAGGGAATCTCTGGAAACACCATATATTTT. Translation gives CASSFGGQGISGNTIYF.

V usage is TRBV11-2 and J usage is TRBJ1-1; D remains ambiguous. The CDR3 has 15 residues. Per germline, CDR1 SGHAT and CDR2 FQNNGV. V was shortened by 1 base and J by 2 bases, with 11 bases between the two germline ends. The CDR3 is CASSLAGNRNTEAFF. CDR3 sequence (DNA): TGTGCCAGCAGCTTAGCCGGGAACCGCAACACTGAAGCTTTCTTT.

The sample holds one count of this clone. The rearrangement uses TRBV3-1 (or the pseudogene TRBV3-2) and TRBJ1-4; 7 bases fit TRBD1. The CDR3 runs 18 residues. CDR1 is LGHDT, CDR2 YNNKEL, per germline (reference sequence). V was pared by 2 bases and J by 2 bases, with 11 bases of the junction left unmatched. Here the CDR3 reads CASSQSRTGSRTNEKLFF. The CDR3 DNA sequence: TGTGCCAGCAGCCAATCCCGGACAGGTTCGAGGACTAATGAAAAACTGTTTTTT.

The V gene is TRBV6-4, the J gene TRBJ1-2, with TRBD1 as a possible D gene (5 bases). CDR3 length: 13 residues. Germline CDR1 MRHNA, CDR2 SNTAGT. V was shortened by 7 bases and J by 4 bases, with 13 bases between the two germline ends. The CDR3 bases are TGTGCCAGCACTCGAGGGACTGGCTATGGCTACACCTTC. As protein: CASTRGTGYGYTF.

The chain joins TRBV3-1 (or the pseudogene TRBV3-2) to TRBJ2-2; perhaps TRBD1 as D (7 bases). CDR3 size: 18 residues. Germline V gene lookup returns CDR1 LGHDT and CDR2 YNNKEL (reference sequence). The V end lost 1 base, the J end lost 6 bases, and 21 bases lay between the germline ends. CDR3 loop: CASSQVRPRGAGAGELFF. CDR3 DNA sequence: TGTGCCAGCAGCCAAGTACGACCCAGGGGGGCTGGCGCCGGGGAGCTGTTTTTT.

This chain links TRBV5-8 with TRBJ2-2, with a tentative D call TRBD1 (6 bases). Trimming pared 3 bases from V and 4 bases from J, leaving 19 bases between. Germline V gene data show CDR1 as SGHTS and CDR2 as YDEGEE. The length of the CDR3 is 17 residues. The CDR3 sequence: CASSSDKQGRFTGELFF. CDR3 DNA sequence: TGTGCCAGCAGCTCCGATAAACAGGGAAGGTTCACCGGGGAGCTGTTTTTT.

The gene calls are TRBV28 and TRBJ1-5; 11 bases align to TRBD1. Per germline, CDR1 MDHEN and CDR2 SYDVKM. CDR3 length equals 15 residues. V shed 4 bases and J 7 bases; nucleotides not matched to a gene: 6. CDR3: CASSSGQGVRQPQHF. The CDR3 DNA follows: TGTGCCAGCAGTTCGGGACAGGGGGTAAGGCAGCCCCAGCATTTT. Based on the CDR3 plus reference TRBV28 and TRBJ1-5, the full variable domain is DVKVTQSSRYLVKRTGEKVFLECVQDMDHENMFWYRQDPGLGLRLIYFSYDVKMKEKGDIPEGYSVSREKKERFSLILESASTNQTSMYLCASSSGQGVRQPQHFGDGTRLSIL.

V is TRBV6-6 and J is TRBJ1-1, with 7 bases lining up with TRBD1. This CDR3 contains 15 residues. After removal of 5 bases from V and 4 bases from J, the junction contained 10 bases not matched to a gene. The germline V gene encodes CDR1 MNHNY and CDR2 SVGAGI (reference sequence). For the CDR3, the DNA is TGTGCCAGCAGTACCCCCGTCAGGGACAGCACTGAAGCTTTCTTT. Its translation: CASSTPVRDSTEAFF.

Only a few counts were recorded for this clone. The gene calls are TRBV6-5 and TRBJ1-6; tentatively, D is TRBD1 (6 bases). Trimming left V 8 bases short and J 9 bases short, with 20 bases between. This CDR3 contains 15 residues. CDR1 is MNHEY and CDR2 is SVGAGI in the germline V gene. CDR3 coding DNA: TGTGCCAGCTCTTCCCTCGGGGGGACAAGTTCACCCCTCCACTTT. Protein: CASSSLGGTSSPLHF.

The J gene is TRBJ1-4, the V gene TRBV28; D uncertain. Trimming pared 5 bases from V and 8 bases from J, leaving 6 bases between. This CDR3 is built from 11 residues. From germline, CDR1 is MDHEN and CDR2 SYDVKM. The CDR3 region is CASSTEEKLFF. DNA for the CDR3: TGTGCCAGCAGTACGGAGGAAAAACTGTTTTTT.

The chain carries TRBV2 and TRBJ2-1, with TRBD2 matching 9 bases. This CDR3 has 16 amino acids. The trim removed 7 bases at V and 0 bases at J, leaving 7 bases unmatched. Germline V gene lookup returns CDR1 SNHLY and CDR2 FYNNEI. CDR3 protein: CASTASGASSYNEQFF. For the CDR3, the DNA is TGTGCCAGCACGGCTAGCGGGGCCAGCTCCTACAATGAGCAGTTCTTC.

CDR3 DNA sequence: TGTGCCAGCACCTTTGAGGGACAGGGTAATTCACCCCTCCACTTT. Amino acid sequence: CASTFEGQGNSPLHF. V and J are TRBV6-5 and TRBJ1-6; TRBD1 matches 9 bases. This CDR3 comprises 15 residues. J was trimmed by 6 bases and V by 7 bases; bases with no gene match: 7. Germline V lookup: CDR1 MNHEY, CDR2 SVGAGI.

The chain joins TRBV9 to TRBJ1-1; D is undetermined. V was clipped by 4 bases and J by 2 bases, with 9 bases between them. The CDR3 loop spans 13 amino acids. CDR1 is SGDLS and CDR2 is YYNGEE in the germline V gene. CDR3 DNA sequence: TGTGCCAGCAGCCCCCCCAGTAACACTGAAGCTTTCTTT. Its protein product is CASSPPSNTEAFF.

This sequence joins TRBV5-8 and TRBJ2-7; a possible D gene is TRBD2 (6 bases). The V gene lost 4 bases and the J gene lost 6 bases, with 17 bases spanning the gap. Germline-derived CDR1 and CDR2 are SGHTS and YDEGEE. The CDR3 has 14 residues. The CDR3 loop reads CASSRTEGRSEQYV. For the CDR3, the DNA is TGTGCCAGCAGCCGTACGGAGGGGAGGAGCGAGCAGTACGTC.

The chain is built from TRBV5-1 and TRBJ1-1; 7 nucleotides agree with TRBD1. Germline V lookup: CDR1 SGHRS, CDR2 YFSETQ. V was clipped by 5 bases and J by 2 bases; unmatched bases: 6. The CDR3 runs 14 residues. The CDR3 reads CASSIGQANTEAFF. In DNA form, the CDR3 reads TGCGCCAGCAGTATTGGACAGGCCAACACTGAAGCTTTCTTT. The full variable domain, completed using reference TRBV5-1 and TRBJ1-1, is KAGVTQTPRYLIKTRGQQVTLSCSPISGHRSVSWYQQTPGQGLQFLFEYFSETQRNKGNFPGRFSGRQFSNSRSEMNVSTLELGDSALYLCASSIGQANTEAFFGQGTRLTVV.

This sequence joins TRBV19 and TRBJ2-1; TRBD2 might be the D (6 bases). The CDR3 runs 14 residues. Trimming removed 6 bases from V and 12 bases from J, with 21 bases in between. CDR1 LNHDA and CDR2 SQIVND come from the germline V gene (reference sequence). The CDR3 protein is CASSSGPLVEGQFF. The DNA for the CDR3 is TGTGCCAGTAGCTCGGGACCCCTAGTGGAGGGGCAGTTCTTC.

The CDR3 DNA is TGTGCCAGCAGTTACACACAGGACAACACTGAAGCTTTCTTT. It yields the protein CASSYTQDNTEAFF. The rearrangement joins TRBV6-5 to TRBJ1-1; possibly TRBD1 for D (5 bases). This CDR3 has 14 amino acids. The germline V gene has CDR1 MNHEY and CDR2 SVGAGI. V shed 2 bases and J shed 2 bases, with 9 bases lying between them.

CDR3 DNA sequence: TGTGCCAGCAGGCGGGGGTTCTCCTACGAGCAGTACTTC. As protein: CASRRGFSYEQYF. V and J are TRBV6-5 and TRBJ2-7; 7 positions agree with TRBD2. Germline-derived CDR1 and CDR2 are MNHEY and SVGAGI. After removal of 6 bases from V and 0 bases from J, the junction contained 2 bases not matched to a gene. The CDR3 length is 13 residues.

The rearrangement links TRBV27 to TRBJ2-7, with 8 bases matching TRBD1. V shed 6 bases, J shed 4 bases, and the junction held 11 bases outside the gene matches. In germline, CDR1 is MNHEY, CDR2 SMNVEV (reference sequence). The CDR3 is 15 residues long. The CDR3 DNA reads as TGTGCCAGCAGCTTCAGACAGGGGTCAGCTTACGAGCAGTACTTC. This translates into CASSFRQGSAYEQYF.

With regard to this clone: Other DNA variants within this sample encode the same CDR3. The genes are TRBV28 and TRBJ2-5; 8 bases line up with TRBD1. The CDR3 is 13 residues long. Germline assignment: CDR1 MDHEN and CDR2 SYDVKM. V shed 6 bases and J 5 bases; nucleotides not matched to a gene: 5. The CDR3 coding sequence is TGTGCCAGCAGGCGGACAGGGCGGGAGACCCAGTACTTC. Translation gives CASRRTGRETQYF.

This clone was counted a few times. The rearrangement uses TRBV18 and TRBJ1-6; 7 nucleotides line up with TRBD1. Looked up from germline, CDR1 is KGHSH and CDR2 is LQKENI. CDR3 length: 15 amino acids. V shed 6 bases and J 8 bases; nucleotides not matched to a gene: 10. This chain's CDR3 is CASSPQGGSDSPLHF. In nucleotides, the CDR3 is TGTGCCAGCTCGCCCCAGGGGGGCTCAGATTCACCCCTCCACTTT.

The chain joins TRBV11-3 to TRBJ2-3, with a tentative D call TRBD1 (5 bases). The CDR3 length is 13 residues. Trimming pared 3 bases from V and 4 bases from J, leaving 8 bases between. CDR1 SGHNT and CDR2 YENEEA come from the germline V gene. CDR3 loop: CASSFQQADTQYF. The CDR3 nucleotides are TGTGCCAGCAGCTTTCAACAGGCAGATACGCAGTATTTT.

The CDR3 spells CSASPRDGYTF. The CDR3 DNA follows: TGCAGTGCTAGTCCCAGGGATGGCTACACCTTC. The rearrangement joins TRBV20-1 to TRBJ1-2; maybe TRBD1 (5 bases). This CDR3 region has 11 residues. The V gene's germline CDR1 is DFQATT and CDR2 SNEGSKA (reference sequence). V was cut by 3 bases and J by 6 bases, with 8 bases left in between.

The rearrangement uses TRBV7-2 and TRBJ2-1, with D maybe TRBD1 (5 bases). Trimming cost V 0 bases and J 8 bases, with 8 bases left between them. Germline CDR1 and CDR2: SGHTA and FQGNSA. This CDR3 is built from 13 residues. The CDR3 nucleotides read TGTGCCAGCAGCTTAGCGCTAGGGGATGAGCAGTTCTTC. It translates to CASSLALGDEQFF. The variable domain in full, completed from reference TRBV7-2 and TRBJ2-1, reads GAGVSQSPSNKVTEKGKDVELRCDPISGHTALYWYRQSLGQGLEFLIYFQGNSAPDKSGLPSDRFSAERTGGSVSTLTIQRTQQEDSAVYLCASSLALGDEQFFGPGTRLTVL.

The gene calls are TRBV5-6 and TRBJ2-7; 7 positions agree with TRBD1. Germline V gene lookup returns CDR1 SGHDT and CDR2 YYEEEE. This CDR3 is 15 amino acids long. V lost 5 bases and J lost 0; bases outside the gene matches: 8. CDR3 region: CASRAGTAISYEQYV. DNA for the CDR3: TGTGCCAGCAGGGCCGGGACAGCTATCTCCTACGAGCAGTACGTC.